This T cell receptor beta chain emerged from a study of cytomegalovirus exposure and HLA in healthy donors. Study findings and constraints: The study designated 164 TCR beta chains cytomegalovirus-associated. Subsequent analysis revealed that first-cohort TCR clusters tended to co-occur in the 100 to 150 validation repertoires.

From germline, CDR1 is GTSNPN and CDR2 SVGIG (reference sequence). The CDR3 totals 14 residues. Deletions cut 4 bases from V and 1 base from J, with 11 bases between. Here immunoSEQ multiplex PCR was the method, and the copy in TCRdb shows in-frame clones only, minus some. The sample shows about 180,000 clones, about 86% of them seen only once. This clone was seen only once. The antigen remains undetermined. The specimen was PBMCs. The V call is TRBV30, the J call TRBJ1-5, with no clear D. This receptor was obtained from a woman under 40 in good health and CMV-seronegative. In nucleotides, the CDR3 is TGTGCCTGGACCGAAACGGGGAGCAATCAGCCCCAGCATTTT. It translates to CAWTETGSNQPQHF.